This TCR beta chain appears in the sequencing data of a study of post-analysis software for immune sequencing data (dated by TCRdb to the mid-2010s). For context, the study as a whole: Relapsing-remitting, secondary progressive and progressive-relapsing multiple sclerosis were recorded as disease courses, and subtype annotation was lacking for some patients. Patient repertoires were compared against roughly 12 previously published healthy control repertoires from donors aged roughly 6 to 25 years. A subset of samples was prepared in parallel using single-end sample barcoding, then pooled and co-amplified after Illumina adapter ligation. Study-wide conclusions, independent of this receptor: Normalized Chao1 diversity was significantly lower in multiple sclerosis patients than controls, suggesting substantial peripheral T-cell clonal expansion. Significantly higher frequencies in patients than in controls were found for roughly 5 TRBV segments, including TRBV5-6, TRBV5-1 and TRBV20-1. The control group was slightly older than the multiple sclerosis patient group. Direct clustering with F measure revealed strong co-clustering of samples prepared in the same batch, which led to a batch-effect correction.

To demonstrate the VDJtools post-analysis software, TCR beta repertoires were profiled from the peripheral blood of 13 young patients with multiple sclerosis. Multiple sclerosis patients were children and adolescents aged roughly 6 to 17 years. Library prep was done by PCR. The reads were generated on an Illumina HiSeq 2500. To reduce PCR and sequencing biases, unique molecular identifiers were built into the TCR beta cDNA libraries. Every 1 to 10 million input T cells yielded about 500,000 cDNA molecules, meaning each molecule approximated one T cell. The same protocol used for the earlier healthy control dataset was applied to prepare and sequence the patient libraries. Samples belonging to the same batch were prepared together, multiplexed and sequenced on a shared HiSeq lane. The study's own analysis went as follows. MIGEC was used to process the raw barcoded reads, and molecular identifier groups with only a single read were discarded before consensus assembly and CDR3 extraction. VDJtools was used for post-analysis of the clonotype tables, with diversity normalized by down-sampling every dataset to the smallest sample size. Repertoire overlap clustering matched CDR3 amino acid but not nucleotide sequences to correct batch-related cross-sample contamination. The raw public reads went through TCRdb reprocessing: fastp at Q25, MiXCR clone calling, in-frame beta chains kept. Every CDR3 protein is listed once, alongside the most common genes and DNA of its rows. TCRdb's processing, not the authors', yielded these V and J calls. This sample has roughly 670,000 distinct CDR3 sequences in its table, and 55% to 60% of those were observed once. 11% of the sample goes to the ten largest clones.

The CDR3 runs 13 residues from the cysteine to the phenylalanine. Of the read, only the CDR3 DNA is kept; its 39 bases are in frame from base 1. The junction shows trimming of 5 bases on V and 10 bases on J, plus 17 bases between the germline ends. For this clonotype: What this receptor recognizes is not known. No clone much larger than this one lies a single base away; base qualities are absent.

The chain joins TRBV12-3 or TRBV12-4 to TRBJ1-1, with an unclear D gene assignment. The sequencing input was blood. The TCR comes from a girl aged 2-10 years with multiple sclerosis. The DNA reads TGTGCCAGCAGTGCCGCGAATCGAGAGGGAGCTTTCTTT. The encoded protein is CASSAANREGAFF.